These T cell receptor beta chains were read from a single sample in a study of blood T cell repertoires in COVID-19. This table comes from immunoSEQ multiplex PCR, and its TCRdb copy is limited to in-frame clones, with some not included. The sample shows some 96,000 clones, roughly 90% of them seen only once. The sequenced sample was peripheral blood. Every receptor here comes from a man aged 25 to 45 in a cohort sampled during active COVID-19. The CDR3 runs from the conserved cysteine through the conserved F or W. The D gene is left open where the match is weak. Clone size is not always given. Where it is, it says once, few, many or a class for expanded clones.

cdr3_length: 15; clone_size: NA; v_call: TRBV5-6; j_call: TRBJ1-2; d_call: TRBD1; cdr3_aa: CASSPNRGGSYGYTF; cdr3_nt: TGTGCCAGCAGTCCTAACAGGGGCGGAAGCTATGGCTACACCTTC
cdr3_length: 15; clone_size: NA; v_call: TRBV2; j_call: TRBJ1-2; d_call: NA; cdr3_aa: CASSEGETGPYGYTF; cdr3_nt: TGTGCCAGCAGTGAAGGAGAGACAGGACCCTATGGCTACACCTTC
cdr3_length: 12; clone_size: NA; v_call: TRBV10-3; j_call: TRBJ2-7; d_call: NA; cdr3_aa: CAISPTTYEQYF; cdr3_nt: TGTGCCATCAGTCCGACTACCTACGAGCAGTACTTC
cdr3_length: 12; clone_size: NA; v_call: TRBV27; j_call: TRBJ2-1; d_call: TRBD1; cdr3_aa: CASSFPDREQFF; cdr3_nt: TGTGCCAGCAGTTTCCCGGACAGGGAGCAGTTCTTC
cdr3_length: 14; clone_size: once; v_call: TRBV5-5; j_call: TRBJ2-2; d_call: NA; cdr3_aa: CASSLVHNTGELFF; cdr3_nt: TGTGCCAGCAGCTTGGTCCATAACACCGGGGAGCTGTTTTTT
cdr3_length: 13; clone_size: NA; v_call: TRBV15; j_call: TRBJ2-3; d_call: NA; cdr3_aa: CATSRDRGETQYF; cdr3_nt: TGTGCCACCAGCAGAGATAGGGGCGAAACGCAGTATTTT
cdr3_length: 13; clone_size: NA; v_call: TRBV15; j_call: TRBJ2-5; d_call: NA; cdr3_aa: CATSSRGRETQYF; cdr3_nt: TGTGCCACCAGCAGTCGGGGGAGAGAGACCCAGTACTTC
cdr3_length: 16; clone_size: NA; v_call: TRBV28; j_call: TRBJ2-7; d_call: NA; cdr3_aa: CASSLAGDGGSYEQYF; cdr3_nt: TGTGCCAGCAGTCTGGCAGGGGACGGAGGATCCTACGAGCAGTACTTC
cdr3_length: 15; clone_size: once; v_call: TRBV28; j_call: TRBJ2-5; d_call: TRBD1; cdr3_aa: CASSSPTTGLETQYF; cdr3_nt: TGTGCCAGCAGTTCCCCAACGACAGGGCTGGAGACCCAGTACTTC
cdr3_length: 14; clone_size: NA; v_call: TRBV6-5; j_call: TRBJ2-7; d_call: TRBD1; cdr3_aa: CASTPGTGHYEQYF; cdr3_nt: TGTGCCAGCACTCCCGGGACAGGTCACTACGAGCAGTACTTC
cdr3_length: 15; clone_size: NA; v_call: TRBV15; j_call: TRBJ1-6; d_call: TRBD1; cdr3_aa: CATSTPGQGNSPLHF; cdr3_nt: TGTGCCACCAGCACCCCCGGACAGGGTAATTCACCCCTCCACTTT
cdr3_length: 15; clone_size: NA; v_call: TRBV19; j_call: TRBJ1-6; d_call: TRBD1; cdr3_aa: CASSMGDRGNSPLHF; cdr3_nt: TGTGCCAGTAGTATGGGGGACAGGGGCAATTCACCCCTCCACTTT
cdr3_length: 19; clone_size: NA; v_call: TRBV28; j_call: TRBJ2-1; d_call: TRBD2; cdr3_aa: CASSLSASGGSSSYNEQFF; cdr3_nt: TGTGCCAGCAGTTTATCGGCTAGCGGGGGCTCGAGCTCCTACAATGAGCAGTTCTTC
cdr3_length: 15; clone_size: NA; v_call: TRBV28; j_call: TRBJ1-2; d_call: NA; cdr3_aa: CASSRRQQGNYGYTF; cdr3_nt: TGTGCCAGCAGTCGACGGCAACAGGGTAACTATGGCTACACCTTC
cdr3_length: 12; clone_size: NA; v_call: TRBV7-9; j_call: TRBJ1-5; d_call: NA; cdr3_aa: CASSFSGQPQHF; cdr3_nt: TGTGCCAGCAGCTTCTCGGGTCAGCCCCAGCATTTT
cdr3_length: 14; clone_size: NA; v_call: TRBV30; j_call: TRBJ2-1; d_call: NA; cdr3_aa: CAWSGPGVRNEQFF; cdr3_nt: TGTGCCTGGAGTGGCCCAGGGGTCCGCAATGAGCAGTTCTTC
cdr3_length: 15; clone_size: NA; v_call: TRBV27; j_call: TRBJ1-5; d_call: TRBD1; cdr3_aa: CASSLRTGTNQPQHF; cdr3_nt: TGTGCCAGCAGTCTCCGGACAGGGACGAATCAGCCCCAGCATTTT
cdr3_length: 15; clone_size: NA; v_call: TRBV30; j_call: TRBJ2-3; d_call: TRBD2; cdr3_aa: CAWSVGSGGTDTQYF; cdr3_nt: TGTGCCTGGAGTGTAGGTAGCGGGGGCACAGATACGCAGTATTTT
cdr3_length: 12; clone_size: NA; v_call: TRBV5-4; j_call: TRBJ2-1; d_call: NA; cdr3_aa: CASSLGRGEQFF; cdr3_nt: TGTGCCAGCAGCTTGGGGCGGGGTGAGCAGTTCTTC
cdr3_length: 15; clone_size: NA; v_call: TRBV5-1; j_call: TRBJ1-1; d_call: NA; cdr3_aa: CASTPAGVVNTEAFF; cdr3_nt: TGCGCCAGCACTCCAGCGGGCGTCGTGAACACTGAAGCTTTCTTT
cdr3_length: 17; clone_size: NA; v_call: TRBV27; j_call: TRBJ1-5; d_call: TRBD1; cdr3_aa: CASSPMTGDYSNQPQHF; cdr3_nt: TGTGCCAGCAGTCCGATGACAGGGGATTATAGCAATCAGCCCCAGCATTTT
cdr3_length: 15; clone_size: once; v_call: TRBV4-1; j_call: TRBJ2-5; d_call: TRBD2; cdr3_aa: CASSPSGGAGETQYF; cdr3_nt: TGCGCCAGCAGCCCTAGCGGGGGGGCCGGGGAGACCCAGTACTTC
cdr3_length: 17; clone_size: NA; v_call: TRBV6-4; j_call: TRBJ1-5; d_call: NA; cdr3_aa: CASSDSIRRDSNQPQHF; cdr3_nt: TGTGCCAGCAGTGACTCGATCCGCAGGGATAGCAATCAGCCCCAGCATTTT
cdr3_length: 15; clone_size: NA; v_call: TRBV11-3; j_call: TRBJ2-1; d_call: NA; cdr3_aa: CASSLQGSSYNEQFF; cdr3_nt: TGTGCCAGCAGCTTACAGGGAAGCTCCTACAATGAGCAGTTCTTC
cdr3_length: 14; clone_size: NA; v_call: TRBV11-2; j_call: TRBJ2-6; d_call: NA; cdr3_aa: CASSLVLGANVLTF; cdr3_nt: TGTGCCAGCAGCTTAGTTCTTGGGGCCAACGTCCTGACTTTC
cdr3_length: 13; clone_size: NA; v_call: TRBV30; j_call: TRBJ1-3; d_call: TRBD1; cdr3_aa: CAWDRGSGNTIYF; cdr3_nt: TGTGCCTGGGACAGGGGCTCTGGAAACACCATATATTTT
cdr3_length: 16; clone_size: NA; v_call: TRBV5-4; j_call: TRBJ1-2; d_call: NA; cdr3_aa: CASSWYWGMEDYGYTF; cdr3_nt: TGTGCCAGCAGCTGGTATTGGGGCATGGAAGACTATGGCTACACCTTC
cdr3_length: 14; clone_size: NA; v_call: TRBV19; j_call: TRBJ2-2; d_call: NA; cdr3_aa: CASSDGLDTGELFF; cdr3_nt: TGTGCCAGTAGTGACGGGTTGGACACCGGGGAGCTGTTTTTT
cdr3_length: 14; clone_size: NA; v_call: TRBV19; j_call: TRBJ2-7; d_call: NA; cdr3_aa: CASSARVPSYEQYF; cdr3_nt: TGTGCCAGTAGCGCCAGGGTTCCCTCCTACGAGCAGTACTTC
cdr3_length: 16; clone_size: once; v_call: TRBV7-2; j_call: TRBJ2-3; d_call: TRBD2; cdr3_aa: CASSPMSGRSTDTQYF; cdr3_nt: TGTGCCAGCAGCCCGATGAGCGGGAGGAGCACAGATACGCAGTATTTT
cdr3_length: 15; clone_size: NA; v_call: TRBV19; j_call: TRBJ2-7; d_call: NA; cdr3_aa: CASSNPPDGAYEQYF; cdr3_nt: TGTGCCAGTAGTAACCCGCCAGACGGAGCCTACGAGCAGTACTTC
cdr3_length: 17; clone_size: NA; v_call: TRBV4-3; j_call: TRBJ2-7; d_call: TRBD1; cdr3_aa: CASSHITGTGATYEQYF; cdr3_nt: TGCGCCAGCAGCCACATAACTGGGACAGGGGCTACCTACGAGCAGTACTTC
cdr3_length: 14; clone_size: NA; v_call: TRBV4-2; j_call: TRBJ2-1; d_call: TRBD2; cdr3_aa: CASSQGTSGDEQFF; cdr3_nt: TGTGCCAGCAGCCAAGGCACTAGCGGGGACGAGCAGTTCTTC
cdr3_length: 15; clone_size: NA; v_call: TRBV9; j_call: TRBJ1-5; d_call: TRBD1; cdr3_aa: CASSSTGEGNQPQHF; cdr3_nt: TGTGCCAGCAGCTCCACAGGGGAAGGCAATCAGCCCCAGCATTTT
cdr3_length: 12; clone_size: NA; v_call: TRBV7-8; j_call: TRBJ1-1; d_call: NA; cdr3_aa: CASSPQGRKAFF; cdr3_nt: TGTGCCAGCAGCCCCCAGGGGCGGAAAGCTTTCTTT
cdr3_length: 14; clone_size: NA; v_call: TRBV5-6; j_call: TRBJ2-5; d_call: TRBD1; cdr3_aa: CASSLQGAQETQYF; cdr3_nt: TGTGCCAGCAGCTTACAGGGGGCGCAGGAGACCCAGTACTTC
cdr3_length: 13; clone_size: once; v_call: TRBV3-1/TRBV3-2; j_call: TRBJ1-4; d_call: NA; cdr3_aa: CASSRGGGEKLFF; cdr3_nt: TGTGCCAGCAGCAGGGGCGGCGGCGAAAAACTGTTTTTT
cdr3_length: 15; clone_size: NA; v_call: TRBV6-5; j_call: TRBJ1-1; d_call: NA; cdr3_aa: CASSYYFGAESEAFF; cdr3_nt: TGTGCCAGCAGTTACTATTTCGGTGCGGAATCCGAAGCTTTCTTT
cdr3_length: 15; clone_size: once; v_call: TRBV18; j_call: TRBJ1-2; d_call: TRBD1; cdr3_aa: CASSPSLTGGSGYTF; cdr3_nt: TGTGCCAGCTCACCATCACTAACAGGGGGCTCTGGCTACACCTTC
cdr3_length: 17; clone_size: NA; v_call: TRBV4-3; j_call: TRBJ2-3; d_call: TRBD2; cdr3_aa: CASSQEGKRGSTDTQYF; cdr3_nt: TGCGCCAGCAGCCAAGAGGGCAAGCGGGGTAGCACAGATACGCAGTATTTT
cdr3_length: 17; clone_size: NA; v_call: TRBV4-1; j_call: TRBJ2-7; d_call: NA; cdr3_aa: CASSQDLRNRAPYEQYF; cdr3_nt: TGCGCCAGCAGCCAAGATCTCAGGAACAGGGCCCCCTACGAGCAGTACTTC
cdr3_length: 15; clone_size: NA; v_call: TRBV5-1; j_call: TRBJ1-6; d_call: TRBD1; cdr3_aa: CASSSGTGIFSPLHF; cdr3_nt: TGCGCCAGCAGCTCCGGGACAGGGATATTTTCACCCCTCCACTTT
cdr3_length: 14; clone_size: NA; v_call: TRBV5-4; j_call: TRBJ2-7; d_call: TRBD2; cdr3_aa: CASSRLADSYEQYF; cdr3_nt: TGTGCCAGCAGCCGCCTAGCGGACTCCTACGAGCAGTACTTC
cdr3_length: 14; clone_size: NA; v_call: TRBV19; j_call: TRBJ1-2; d_call: TRBD1; cdr3_aa: CASSSRQGDYGYTF; cdr3_nt: TGTGCCAGTAGTTCTCGACAGGGGGACTATGGCTACACCTTC
cdr3_length: 13; clone_size: NA; v_call: TRBV10-3; j_call: TRBJ2-7; d_call: TRBD1; cdr3_aa: CAITGTDSYEQYF; cdr3_nt: TGTGCCATCACTGGGACAGACTCCTACGAGCAGTACTTC
cdr3_length: 14; clone_size: NA; v_call: TRBV7-2; j_call: TRBJ1-1; d_call: NA; cdr3_aa: CASSLDGGNTEAFF; cdr3_nt: TGTGCCAGCAGCTTAGACGGGGGAAACACTGAAGCTTTCTTT
cdr3_length: 14; clone_size: NA; v_call: TRBV7-9; j_call: TRBJ1-2; d_call: TRBD1; cdr3_aa: CASSLPTGVGGYTF; cdr3_nt: TGTGCCAGCAGCTTACCGACAGGGGTGGGGGGCTACACCTTC
cdr3_length: 15; clone_size: NA; v_call: TRBV9; j_call: TRBJ2-1; d_call: TRBD2; cdr3_aa: CASSVLAGALNEQFF; cdr3_nt: TGTGCCAGCAGCGTACTAGCGGGGGCACTCAATGAGCAGTTCTTC
cdr3_length: 14; clone_size: once; v_call: TRBV28; j_call: TRBJ2-1; d_call: TRBD1; cdr3_aa: CASSLGTTGREQFF; cdr3_nt: TGTGCCAGCAGTTTGGGGACGACAGGGCGTGAGCAGTTCTTC
cdr3_length: 15; clone_size: NA; v_call: TRBV5-6; j_call: TRBJ1-4; d_call: NA; cdr3_aa: CASSLGGHGREKLFF; cdr3_nt: TGTGCCAGCAGCTTGGGGGGACACGGCCGCGAAAAACTGTTTTTT